What follows describes a single T cell receptor beta chain. What it binds is unknown. These data belong to a study of T cells after yellow fever vaccination. Study background: With SMART-Seq v4 Ultra Low Input, the fractions containing low cell numbers were prepared.

Study-wide results and caveats: By day 5 rather than day 15, the secondary response had peaked, though it was weaker.

TCR cDNA, made by 5'RACE template switching, carried an added universal primer site and UMIs. Each CDR3 protein gets one entry after TCRdb re-called the 5' RACE reads with MiXCR. The table records 450,000 to 650,000 distinct CDR3 sequences, around an eighth of them present only once. The sequencing used PBMCs, collected on the day of the yellow fever booster vaccination. The sequence was collected from a man aged 25-45 years who received the YFV17D yellow fever vaccine.

The CDR3 reads CSARKEVQGRTDTQYF. The CDR3 bases are TGCAGTGCTAGGAAGGAAGTACAGGGACGCACAGATACGCAGTATTTT. The J gene is TRBJ2-3, the V gene TRBV20-1, with D possibly being TRBD1 (6 bases). Per the germline V gene, CDR1 is DFQATT and CDR2 is SNEGSKA (reference sequence). The CDR3 covers 16 residues. Trimming shortened V by 3 bases and J by 1 base, and 17 bases separated the two germline ends.